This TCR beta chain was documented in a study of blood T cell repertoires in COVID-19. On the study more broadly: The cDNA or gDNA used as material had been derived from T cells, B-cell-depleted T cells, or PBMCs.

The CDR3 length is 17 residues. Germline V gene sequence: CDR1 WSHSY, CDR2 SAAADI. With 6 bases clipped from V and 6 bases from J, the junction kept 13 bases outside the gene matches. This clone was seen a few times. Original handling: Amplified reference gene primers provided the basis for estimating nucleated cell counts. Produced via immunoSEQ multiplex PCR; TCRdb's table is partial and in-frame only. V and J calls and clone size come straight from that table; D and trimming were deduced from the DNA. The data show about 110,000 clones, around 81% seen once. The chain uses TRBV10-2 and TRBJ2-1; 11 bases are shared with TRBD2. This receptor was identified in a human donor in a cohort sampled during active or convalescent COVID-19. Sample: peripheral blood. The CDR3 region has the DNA TGCGCCAGCAGGGACTTAGCGGGGGGGCGTTCCGCCAATGAGCAGTTCTTC. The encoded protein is CASRDLAGGRSANEQFF.